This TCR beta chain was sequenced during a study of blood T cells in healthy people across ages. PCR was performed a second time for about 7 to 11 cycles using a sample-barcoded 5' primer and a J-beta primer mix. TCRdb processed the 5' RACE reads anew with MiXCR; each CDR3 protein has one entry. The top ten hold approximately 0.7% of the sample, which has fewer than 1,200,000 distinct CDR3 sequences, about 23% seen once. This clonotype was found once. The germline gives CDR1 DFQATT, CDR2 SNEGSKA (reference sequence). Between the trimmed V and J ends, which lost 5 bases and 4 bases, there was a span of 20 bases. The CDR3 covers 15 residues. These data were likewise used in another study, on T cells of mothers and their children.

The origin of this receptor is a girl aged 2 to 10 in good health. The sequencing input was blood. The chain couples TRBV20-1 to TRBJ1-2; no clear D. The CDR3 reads CSAHPLEGPSYGYTF. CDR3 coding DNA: TGCAGTGCTCACCCTTTGGAGGGCCCCTCCTATGGCTACACCTTC.